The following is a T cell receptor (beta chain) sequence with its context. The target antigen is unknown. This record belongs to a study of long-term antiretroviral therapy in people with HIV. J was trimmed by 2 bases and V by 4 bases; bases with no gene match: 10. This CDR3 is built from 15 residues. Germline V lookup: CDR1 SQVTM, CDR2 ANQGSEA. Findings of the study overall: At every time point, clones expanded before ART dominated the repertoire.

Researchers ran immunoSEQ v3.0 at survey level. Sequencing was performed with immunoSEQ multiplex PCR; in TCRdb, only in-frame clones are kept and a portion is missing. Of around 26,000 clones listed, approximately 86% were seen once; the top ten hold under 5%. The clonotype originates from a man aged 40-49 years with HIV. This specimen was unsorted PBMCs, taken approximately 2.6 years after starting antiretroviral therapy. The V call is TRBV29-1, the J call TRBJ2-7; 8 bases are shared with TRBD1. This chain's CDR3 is CSVGGTGLTTYEQYF. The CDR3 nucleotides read TGCAGCGTTGGGGGGACAGGCCTAACGACCTACGAGCAGTACTTC.